The next 20 T cell receptor beta chains were all read from a single sample in a study of a mutant IDH1 vaccine in newly diagnosed glioma. The time point is: week 35, safety follow-up. Doses comprised 300 ug of mutant IDH1 20-mer peptide each, plus topical imiquimod. These receptors are not linked to any known antigen. The table came from immunoSEQ multiplex PCR; TCRdb's copy has only in-frame clones and leaves some out. The sample contains about 41,000 clones, around 89% of which appear only once. The sample was PBMCs, taken from a glioma patient whose treatment included an IDH1 peptide vaccine. All receptors come from a man aged 40-49 years with glioma.

The V call is TRBV9, the J call TRBJ1-1, with TRBD1 as a possible D gene (5 bases). CDR3 length: 15 residues. V was shortened by 1 base and J by 2 bases, with 12 bases between the two germline ends. Germline CDR1 reads SGDLS; CDR2 reads YYNGEE. CDR3: CASSVIRGYNTEAFF. For the CDR3, the DNA is TGTGCCAGCAGCGTAATCCGGGGGTACAACACTGAAGCTTTCTTT.

This chain connects TRBV5-4 to TRBJ2-2; perhaps TRBD2 as D (6 bases). The CDR3 runs 16 residues. Germline CDR1 and CDR2: SGHNT and YYREEE (reference sequence). The V end was cut by 4 bases, the J end by 1 base, with 14 bases between. The CDR3 reads CASSMEQGGNTGELFF. The CDR3 nucleotides read TGTGCCAGCAGCATGGAGCAGGGAGGGAACACCGGGGAGCTGTTTTTT.

The gene calls are TRBV5-1 and TRBJ2-3, with unresolved D. Germline V CDR1 and CDR2: SGHRS, YFSETQ. The V end was cut by 5 bases, the J end by 2 bases, with 12 bases between. The CDR3 has 14 residues. The CDR3 DNA reads TGCGCCAGCAGGTGGAGCCCCTACACAGATACGCAGTATTTT. Encoded protein: CASRWSPYTDTQYF.

V and J are TRBV7-6 and TRBJ1-4; D is unresolved. The germline V and J ends were trimmed by 5 bases and 4 bases, with 8 bases remaining between them. The CDR3 contains 13 residues. Germline V CDR1 and CDR2: SGHVS, FNYEAQ. CDR3 sequence reads: CASSERRNEKLFF. DNA of the CDR3: TGTGCCAGCAGCGAGAGACGTAATGAAAAACTGTTTTTT.

The count of this clone is one. V usage is TRBV7-9 and J usage is TRBJ2-1; weak D call: TRBD2 (6 bases). This CDR3 is built from 15 residues. The V and J ends lost 1 base and 6 bases respectively, with 13 bases between them. Germline V gene data show CDR1 as SEHNR and CDR2 as FQNEAQ (reference sequence). This CDR3 reads CASSLVAGQPNEQFF. In DNA, the CDR3 is TGTGCCAGCAGCTTAGTTGCGGGGCAGCCCAATGAGCAGTTCTTC.

The chain has TRBV2 and TRBJ1-2; no definite D call. V lost 4 bases and J lost 3, with 15 bases in between. CDR1 is SNHLY, CDR2 FYNNEI, per germline. This CDR3 spans 15 amino acids. The CDR3 reads CASSGSPLKDYGYTF. In nucleotides, the CDR3 is TGTGCCAGCAGTGGCAGCCCCCTGAAGGACTATGGCTACACCTTC.

CDR3 protein: CASSVLAGGSTGELFF. The CDR3 DNA reads TGTGCCAGTAGTGTTCTAGCGGGAGGATCCACCGGGGAGCTGTTTTTT. The V gene is TRBV19, the J gene TRBJ2-2; 11 bases align to TRBD2. Germline V gene sequence: CDR1 LNHDA, CDR2 SQIVND (reference sequence). The CDR3 contains 16 residues. V lost 5 bases to trimming and J lost 4 bases; unmatched junction nucleotides: 6.

The chain recombines TRBV2 with TRBJ2-3, with 7 bases identical to TRBD2. Trimming took 3 bases from V and 6 from J; bases not matched to a gene: 6. The germline gives CDR1 SNHLY, CDR2 FYNNEI. The CDR3 is 14 amino acids. CDR3 nucleotide sequence: TGTGCCAGCAGTGACGGACTAGGAGCTGATACGCAGTATTTT. Amino acids: CASSDGLGADTQYF.

The chain employs TRBV19 and TRBJ2-3, with TRBD2 as a possible D gene (5 bases). V was shortened by 4 bases and J by 4 bases, with 9 bases between the two germline ends. This CDR3 spans 13 amino acids. CDR1 is LNHDA and CDR2 is SQIVND in the germline V gene (reference sequence). In nucleotides, the CDR3 is TGTGCCAGTAGTACCCCGAGGGCAGATACGCAGTATTTT. Residues: CASSTPRADTQYF.

The chain recombines TRBV7-2 with TRBJ1-4; no definite D call. The CDR3 runs 15 residues. Germline V CDR1 and CDR2: SGHTA, FQGNSA. Trimming left V 5 bases short and J 4 bases short, with 14 bases between. CDR3 residues: CASSPRTGDNEKLFF. The CDR3 DNA sequence: TGTGCCAGCAGCCCTAGGACGGGCGATAATGAAAAACTGTTTTTT.

The chain recombines TRBV7-2 with TRBJ2-7; 8 bases align to TRBD1. This CDR3 region has 16 residues. The V gene end was trimmed by 6 bases and the J gene end by 2 bases; junction bases not matched to a gene: 12. Germline loops: CDR1 SGHTA, CDR2 FQGNSA. CDR3 residues: CASSPLGGRGPYEQYF. CDR3 DNA sequence: TGTGCCAGCAGTCCACTCGGGGGCAGGGGGCCCTACGAGCAGTACTTC.

The chain uses TRBV19 and TRBJ2-1, with 8 bases that match TRBD2. The ends lost 10 bases at V and 0 bases at J; junction bases unmatched: 5. Germline V gene sequence: CDR1 LNHDA, CDR2 SQIVND (reference sequence). The CDR3 is made up of 14 amino acids. In DNA form, the CDR3 reads TGTGCCACCCGGGGGGGGAGCTCCTACAATGAGCAGTTCTTC. This encodes CATRGGSSYNEQFF.

V and J are TRBV19 and TRBJ2-6, with D unclear. CDR3 size: 14 residues. V was trimmed by 7 bases and J by 0 bases, leaving 7 bases between them. The germline V gene has CDR1 LNHDA and CDR2 SQIVND (reference sequence). Here the CDR3 DNA reads TGTGCCAGTACAAGGGACTCTGGGGCCAACGTCCTGACTTTC. Encoded protein: CASTRDSGANVLTF.

The chain couples TRBV7-2 to TRBJ2-7; D gene unclear. The CDR3 runs 14 residues. Trimming took off 1 base at V and 2 bases at J, with 9 bases between the two ends. The V gene's germline CDR1 is SGHTA and CDR2 FQGNSA. The CDR3 DNA reads TGTGCCAGCAGCTTAGAGGCGCAAACCTACGAGCAGTACTTC. This gives the protein CASSLEAQTYEQYF.

The rearrangement links TRBV19 to TRBJ2-1, with D hard to call. CDR3 length equals 16 residues. Germline V gene lookup returns CDR1 LNHDA and CDR2 SQIVND (reference sequence). Trimming pared 1 base from V and 3 bases from J, leaving 13 bases between. The CDR3 DNA reads as TGTGCCAGTAGTATAGCGGCTTATCGCTTCTACAATGAGCAGTTCTTC. As protein: CASSIAAYRFYNEQFF. Using reference TRBV19 and TRBJ2-1 for the parts outside the CDR3, the full variable domain is DGGITQSPKYLFRKEGQNVTLSCEQNLNHDAMYWYRQDPGQGLRLIYYSQIVNDFQKGDIAEGYSVSREKKESFPLTVTSAQKNPTAFYLCASSIAAYRFYNEQFFGPGTRLTVL.

The chain recombines TRBV28 with TRBJ1-2, with D perhaps matching TRBD1 (5 bases). The ends were cut back, 11 bases at V and 10 bases at J, with 23 bases in the middle. This CDR3 comprises 13 residues. Germline loops: CDR1 MDHEN, CDR2 SYDVKM. The CDR3 is CAALRGQGKTYTF. As DNA, the CDR3 is TGTGCCGCCTTACGAGGGCAGGGTAAAACCTACACCTTC.

This chain joins TRBV29-1 and TRBJ2-2, with D possibly matching TRBD1 (7 bases). CDR1 and CDR2 (germline): SQVTM, ANQGSEA. V was trimmed by 6 bases and J by 8 bases, leaving 16 bases between them. The CDR3 spans 13 residues. The CDR3 here is CSVVRGAGGELFF. The CDR3 DNA sequence: TGCAGCGTAGTCAGGGGGGCCGGAGGGGAGCTGTTTTTT.

This chain joins TRBV7-2 and TRBJ1-2; TRBD1 might be the D (5 bases). The germline CDR1 and CDR2 sequences are SGHTA and FQGNSA. V dropped 1 base and J dropped 4 bases, with 13 bases sitting between them. The CDR3 length is 15 residues. The CDR3: CASSLGGTLTYGYTF. CDR3 nucleotide sequence: TGTGCCAGCAGCTTAGGGGGGACCTTAACCTATGGCTACACCTTC.

The rearrangement joins TRBV19 to TRBJ2-5; D gene ambiguous. Germline V CDR1 and CDR2: LNHDA, SQIVND (reference sequence). The CDR3 runs to 13 residues. The V gene lost 6 bases and the J gene lost 5 bases, with 13 bases spanning the gap. The DNA of the CDR3 is TGTGCCAGTAGCCCGACCCCCGCGGAGACCCAGTACTTC. It yields the protein CASSPTPAETQYF.

The chain is built from TRBV7-7 and TRBJ2-1; no reliable D call. The V gene's germline CDR1 is SSHAT and CDR2 FNYEAQ (reference sequence). The V end lost 2 bases, the J end lost 7 bases, and 9 bases lay between the germline ends. CDR3 length: 13 amino acids. CDR3 amino acids: CASSLSRLNEQFF. CDR3 nucleotide sequence: TGTGCCAGCAGCTTAAGCAGGTTGAATGAGCAGTTCTTC.